The 2 T cell receptor beta chains given below trace back to one sample, sequenced in a study of post-analysis software for immune sequencing data. Broader study findings: Roughly five TRBV segments appeared more often in patients than in controls, and TRBV5-6, TRBV5-1 and TRBV20-1 were among these.

The TCR beta cDNA libraries contained unique molecular identifiers. TCRdb redid the calling of the PCR reads with MiXCR, one entry per CDR3 protein. Here the sample spans fewer than 900,000 distinct CDR3 sequences, about 45% being singletons. What these receptors recognize is not known. Sequencing was done on a sample of blood. These receptors came from a girl under 18 with multiple sclerosis.

The gene calls are TRBV4-3 and TRBJ2-7; TRBD1 is a possible D gene (6 bases). Germline V lookup: CDR1 LGHNA, CDR2 YSLEER. Trimming shortened V by 0 bases and J by 0 bases, and 12 bases separated the two germline ends. The CDR3 is made up of 16 amino acids. CDR3 sequence (DNA): TGCGCCAGCAGCCAAGATAGGGACATTCACTCCTACGAGCAGTACTTC. Translation: CASSQDRDIHSYEQYF.

This clonotype was seen a few times. This chain connects TRBV7-2 to TRBJ2-5, with D unresolved. The V gene's germline CDR1 is SGHTA and CDR2 FQGNSA. The CDR3 extends over 13 amino acids. V was cut by 7 bases and J by 2 bases, with 11 bases left in between. CDR3 DNA sequence: TGTGCCAGCACCAACCGGGTACAAGAGACCCAGTACTTC. Its protein is CASTNRVQETQYF. Full variable domain (remainder filled in from reference TRBV7-2 and TRBJ2-5): GAGVSQSPSNKVTEKGKDVELRCDPISGHTALYWYRQSLGQGLEFLIYFQGNSAPDKSGLPSDRFSAERTGGSVSTLTIQRTQQEDSAVYLCASTNRVQETQYFGPGTRLLVL.